This TCR beta chain was retrieved from a study of blood T cell repertoires in COVID-19. Across the whole study: The United States, Italy and Spain supplied acute and convalescent COVID-19 samples. In each case, the material was cDNA or gDNA derived from T cells, B-cell-depleted T cells, or PBMCs.

The germline CDR1 and CDR2 sequences are WNHNN and SYGVQD (reference sequence). J gave up 4 bases and V 3 bases, and 4 bases lay outside the gene matches. The CDR3 loop spans 15 amino acids. As handled by the study authors: Amplification with reference gene primers provided the estimates of nucleated cell counts. The repertoire was sequenced with immunoSEQ multiplex PCR; TCRdb's copy has only in-frame clones and lacks some. V and J calls plus clone size are reproduced from that table; the DNA served to infer D and trimming. The table lists 200,000 to 300,000 clones, around 82% of them singletons. What was sequenced was peripheral blood. This sequence was found in a human donor in a cohort sampled during active COVID-19. V usage is TRBV10-1 and J usage is TRBJ2-2; 8 bases agree with TRBD1. The CDR3 DNA is TGCGCCAGCAGTGATCCAGGGGGCGGCACCGGGGAGCTGTTTTTT. It translates to CASSDPGGGTGELFF.